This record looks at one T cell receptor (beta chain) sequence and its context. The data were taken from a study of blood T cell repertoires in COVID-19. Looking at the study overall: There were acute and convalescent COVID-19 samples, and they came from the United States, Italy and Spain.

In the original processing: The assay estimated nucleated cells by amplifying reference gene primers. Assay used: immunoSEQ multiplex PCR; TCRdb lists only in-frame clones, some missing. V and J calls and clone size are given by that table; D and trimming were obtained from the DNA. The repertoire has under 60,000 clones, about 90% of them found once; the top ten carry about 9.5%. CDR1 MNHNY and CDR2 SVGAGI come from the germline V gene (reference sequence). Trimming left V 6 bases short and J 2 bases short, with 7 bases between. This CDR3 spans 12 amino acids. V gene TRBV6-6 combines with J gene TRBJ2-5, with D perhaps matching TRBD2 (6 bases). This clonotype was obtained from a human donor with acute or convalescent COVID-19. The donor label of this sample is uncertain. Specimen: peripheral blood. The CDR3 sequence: CASSGGQETQYF. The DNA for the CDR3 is TGTGCCAGCAGCGGGGGTCAAGAGACCCAGTACTTC.